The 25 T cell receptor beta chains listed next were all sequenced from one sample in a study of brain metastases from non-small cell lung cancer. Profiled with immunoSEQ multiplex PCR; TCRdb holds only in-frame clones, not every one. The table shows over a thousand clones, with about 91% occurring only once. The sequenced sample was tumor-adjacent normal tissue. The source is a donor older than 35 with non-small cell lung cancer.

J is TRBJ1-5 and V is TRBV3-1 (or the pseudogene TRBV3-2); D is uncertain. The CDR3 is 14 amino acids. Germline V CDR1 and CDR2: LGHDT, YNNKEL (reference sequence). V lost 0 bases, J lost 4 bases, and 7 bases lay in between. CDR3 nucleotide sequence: TGTGCCAGCAGCCAAGATATGTGGAATCAGCCCCAGCATTTT. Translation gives CASSQDMWNQPQHF.

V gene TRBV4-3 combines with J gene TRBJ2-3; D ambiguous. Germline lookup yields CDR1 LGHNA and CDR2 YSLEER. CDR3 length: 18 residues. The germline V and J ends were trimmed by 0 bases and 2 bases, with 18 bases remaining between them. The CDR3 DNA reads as TGCGCCAGCAGCCAAGAAAGGTCTCGCTCTACCTACACAGATACGCAGTATTTT. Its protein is CASSQERSRSTYTDTQYF.

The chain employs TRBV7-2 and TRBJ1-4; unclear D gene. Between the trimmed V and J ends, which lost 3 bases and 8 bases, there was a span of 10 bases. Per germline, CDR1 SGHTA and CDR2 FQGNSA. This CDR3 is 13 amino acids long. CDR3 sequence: CASSFRLGEKLFF. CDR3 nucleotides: TGTGCCAGCAGCTTTCGGTTGGGGGAAAAACTGTTTTTT.

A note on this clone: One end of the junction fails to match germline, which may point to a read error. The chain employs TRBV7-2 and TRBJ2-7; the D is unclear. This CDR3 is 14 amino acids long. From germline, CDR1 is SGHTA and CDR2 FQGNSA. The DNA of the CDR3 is TGTGCCAGCAGCTTATCGGTTCGTCGTGACGAACAGTACTTC. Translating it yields CASSLSVRRDEQYF. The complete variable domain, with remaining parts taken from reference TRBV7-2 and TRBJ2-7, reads GAGVSQSPSNKVTEKGKDVELRCDPISGHTALYWYRQSLGQGLEFLIYFQGNSAPDKSGLPSDRFSAERTGGSVSTLTIQRTQQEDSAVYLCASSLSVRRDEQYFGPGTRLTVT.

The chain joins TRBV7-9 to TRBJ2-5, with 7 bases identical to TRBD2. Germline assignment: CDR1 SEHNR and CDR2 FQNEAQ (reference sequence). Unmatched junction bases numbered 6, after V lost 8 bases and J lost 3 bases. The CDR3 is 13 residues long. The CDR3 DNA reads TGTGCCAGCCGCCAAGGGACTAAAGAGACCCAGTACTTC. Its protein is CASRQGTKETQYF.

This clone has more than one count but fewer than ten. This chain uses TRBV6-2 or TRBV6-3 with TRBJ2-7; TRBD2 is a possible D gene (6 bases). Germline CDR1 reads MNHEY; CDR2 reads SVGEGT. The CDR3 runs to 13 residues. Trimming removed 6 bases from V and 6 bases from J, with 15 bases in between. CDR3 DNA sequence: TGTGCCAGCAGCCTAGCGAGCGGTCTCGAGCAGTACTTC. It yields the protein CASSLASGLEQYF.

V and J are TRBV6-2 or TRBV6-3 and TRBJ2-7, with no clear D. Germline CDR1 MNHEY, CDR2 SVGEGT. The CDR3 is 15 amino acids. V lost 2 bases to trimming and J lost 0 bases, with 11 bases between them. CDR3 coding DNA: TGTGCCAGCAGTTACGGCCCTCCCAGCTCCTACGAGCAGTACTTC. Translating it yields CASSYGPPSSYEQYF.

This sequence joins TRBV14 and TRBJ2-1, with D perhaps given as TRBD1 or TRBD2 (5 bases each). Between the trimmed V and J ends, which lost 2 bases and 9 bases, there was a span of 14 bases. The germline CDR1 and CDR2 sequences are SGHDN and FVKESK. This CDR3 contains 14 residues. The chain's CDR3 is CASSQPGPWVEQFF. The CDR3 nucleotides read TGTGCCAGCAGCCAACCGGGACCATGGGTTGAGCAGTTCTTC.

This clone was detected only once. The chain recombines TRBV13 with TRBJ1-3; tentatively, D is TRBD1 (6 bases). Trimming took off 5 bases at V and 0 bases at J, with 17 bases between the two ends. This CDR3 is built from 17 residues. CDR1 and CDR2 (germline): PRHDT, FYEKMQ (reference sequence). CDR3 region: CASSHRTGRFSGNTIYF. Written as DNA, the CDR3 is TGTGCCAGCAGCCACCGAACAGGGAGATTCTCTGGAAACACCATATATTTT.

The CDR3 bases are TGTGCCTGGAGCAGACTAGCAGGTTTGGGGGAGCAGTACTTC. This sequence encodes CAWSRLAGLGEQYF. The V call is TRBV30, the J call TRBJ2-7, with 7 bases identical to TRBD2. The junction had 12 bases not matched to a gene; V was cut back by 3 bases and J by 7 bases. The germline V gene has CDR1 GTSNPN and CDR2 SVGIG (reference sequence). The CDR3 covers 14 residues.

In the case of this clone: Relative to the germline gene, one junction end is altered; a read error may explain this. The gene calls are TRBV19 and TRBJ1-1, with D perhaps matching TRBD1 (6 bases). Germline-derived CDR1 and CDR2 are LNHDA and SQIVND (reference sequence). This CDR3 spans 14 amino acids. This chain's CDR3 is CASSLEGGWTEAFF. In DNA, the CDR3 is TGTGCCAGTAGTTTAGAGGGGGGATGGACTGAAGCTTTCTTT.

CDR3: CASSRTVSNSPLHF. Written as DNA, the CDR3 is TGTGCCAGCAGTCGGACAGTCTCAAATTCACCCCTCCACTTT. The J gene is TRBJ1-6, the V gene TRBV28; D might be TRBD1 (6 bases). Germline values: CDR1 MDHEN, CDR2 SYDVKM. V was trimmed by 5 bases and J by 7 bases, leaving 12 bases between them. The CDR3 has 14 residues.

In nucleotides, the CDR3 is TGTGCCAGCAGTTCCGGGGACAGGGGCACGGATGAGCAGTTCTTC. As protein: CASSSGDRGTDEQFF. The chain links TRBV6-2 or TRBV6-3 to TRBJ2-1, with 10 bases matching TRBD1. V trimming: 4 bases; J trimming: 8 bases; junction bases outside the gene matches: 8. Looked up from germline, CDR1 is MNHEY and CDR2 is SVGEGT. The CDR3 runs to 15 residues.

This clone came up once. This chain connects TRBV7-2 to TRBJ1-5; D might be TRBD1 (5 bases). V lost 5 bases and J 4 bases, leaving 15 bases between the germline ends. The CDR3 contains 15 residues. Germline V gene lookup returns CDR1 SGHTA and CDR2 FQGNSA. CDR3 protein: CASSALGGRNQPQHF. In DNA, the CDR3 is TGTGCCAGCAGCGCCCTCGGGGGTAGGAATCAGCCCCAGCATTTT.

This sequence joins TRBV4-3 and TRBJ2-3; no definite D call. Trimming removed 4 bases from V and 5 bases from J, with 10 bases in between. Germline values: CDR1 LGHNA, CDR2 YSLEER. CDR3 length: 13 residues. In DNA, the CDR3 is TGCGCCAGCAGCCCCCAAGCGCGAGATACGCAGTATTTT. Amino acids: CASSPQARDTQYF.

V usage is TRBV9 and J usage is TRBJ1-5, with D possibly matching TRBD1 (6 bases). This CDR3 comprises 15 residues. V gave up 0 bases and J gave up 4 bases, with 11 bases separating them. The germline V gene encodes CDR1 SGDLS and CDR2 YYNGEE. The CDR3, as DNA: TGTGCCAGCAGCGTAGAATTGGGGGCAAATCAGCCCCAGCATTTT. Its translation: CASSVELGANQPQHF.

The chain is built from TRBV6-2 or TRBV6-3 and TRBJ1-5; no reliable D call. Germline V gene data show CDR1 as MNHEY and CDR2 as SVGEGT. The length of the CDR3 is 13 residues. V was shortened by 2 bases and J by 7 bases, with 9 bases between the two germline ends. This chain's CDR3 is CASSYLGSQPQHF. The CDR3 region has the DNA TGTGCCAGCAGTTACCTAGGGTCCCAGCCCCAGCATTTT.

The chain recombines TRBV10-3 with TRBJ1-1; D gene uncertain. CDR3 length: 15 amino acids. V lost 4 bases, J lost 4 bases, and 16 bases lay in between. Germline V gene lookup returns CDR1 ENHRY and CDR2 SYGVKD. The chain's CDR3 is CAISAFPAGVTEAFF. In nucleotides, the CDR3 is TGTGCCATCAGTGCCTTTCCCGCCGGCGTCACTGAAGCTTTCTTT.

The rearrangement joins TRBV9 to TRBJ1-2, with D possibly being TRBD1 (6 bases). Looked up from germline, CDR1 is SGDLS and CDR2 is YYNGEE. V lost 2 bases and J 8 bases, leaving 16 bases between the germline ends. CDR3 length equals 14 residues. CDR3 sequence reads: CASSVRDISGGYTF. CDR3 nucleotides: TGTGCCAGCAGCGTGAGGGACATCTCTGGGGGCTACACCTTC.

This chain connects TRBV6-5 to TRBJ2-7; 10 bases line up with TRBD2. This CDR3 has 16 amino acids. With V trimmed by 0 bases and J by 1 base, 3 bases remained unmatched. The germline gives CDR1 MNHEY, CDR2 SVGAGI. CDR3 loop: CASSYSTSGTSYEQYF. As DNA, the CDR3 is TGTGCCAGCAGTTACTCAACTAGCGGGACTTCCTACGAGCAGTACTTC.

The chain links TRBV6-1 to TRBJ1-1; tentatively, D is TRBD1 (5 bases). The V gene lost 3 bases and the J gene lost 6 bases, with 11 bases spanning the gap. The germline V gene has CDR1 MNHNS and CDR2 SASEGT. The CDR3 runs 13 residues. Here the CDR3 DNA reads TGTGCCAGCAGTGATCGTGTAGGGGCTGAAGCTTTCTTT. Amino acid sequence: CASSDRVGAEAFF.

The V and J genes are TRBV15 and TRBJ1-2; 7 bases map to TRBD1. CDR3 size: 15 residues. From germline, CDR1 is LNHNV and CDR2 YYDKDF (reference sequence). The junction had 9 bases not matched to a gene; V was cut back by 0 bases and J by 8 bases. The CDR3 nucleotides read TGTGCCACCAGCAGAGATCCGGACAGGATGGAGGGCTACACCTTC. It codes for CATSRDPDRMEGYTF.

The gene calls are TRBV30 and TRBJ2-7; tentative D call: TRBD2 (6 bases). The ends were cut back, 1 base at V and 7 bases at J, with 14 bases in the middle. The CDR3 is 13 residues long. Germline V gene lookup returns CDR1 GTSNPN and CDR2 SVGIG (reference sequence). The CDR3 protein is CAWSGDLAQEQYF. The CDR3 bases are TGTGCCTGGAGTGGAGATCTAGCGCAAGAGCAGTACTTC.

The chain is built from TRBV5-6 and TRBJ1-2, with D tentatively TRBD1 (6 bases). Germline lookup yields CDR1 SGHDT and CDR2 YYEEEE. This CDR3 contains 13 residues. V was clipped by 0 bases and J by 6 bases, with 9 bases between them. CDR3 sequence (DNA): TGTGCCAGCAGCTTGGGTAGGGACAATGGCTACACCTTC. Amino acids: CASSLGRDNGYTF.

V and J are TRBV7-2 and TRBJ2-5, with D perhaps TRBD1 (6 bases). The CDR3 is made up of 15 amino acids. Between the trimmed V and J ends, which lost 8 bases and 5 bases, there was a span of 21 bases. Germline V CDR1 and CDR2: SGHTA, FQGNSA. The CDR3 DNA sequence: TGTGCCAGCCGACTCCGGGACAACATTGGGGAGACCCAGTACTTC. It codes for CASRLRDNIGETQYF.